This passage covers 23 T cell receptor beta chains from one sample sequenced in a study of T cells after yellow fever vaccination (dated by TCRdb to the late 2010s). Receptor amplification or capture employed 5' RACE. TCRdb names Illumina HiSeq 2500 as the instrument used. TCRdb reran the public reads through fastp at Q25 and MiXCR, keeping productive beta chains. Identical CDR3 proteins give one entry, which carries the most common genes and DNA. This sample is represented by 400,000 or so distinct CDR3 sequences; 6.2% of them were singletons. The ten biggest clones cover 14% to 15% of the sample. In light of the paper, this sample's treatment or condition label describes: live attenuated yellow fever vaccine strain. This material consisted of PBMCs, taken 5 days after the yellow fever booster vaccination. The receptor source for this set is a man aged 30 to 39 who received the YFV17D yellow fever vaccine.

The chain joins TRBV4-3 to TRBJ2-1; 12 positions match TRBD1. The J segment lost 7 bases and the V segment lost 4 bases, leaving 5 bases of the junction unmatched. CDR3 length: 15 residues. Per germline, CDR1 LGHNA and CDR2 YSLEER. CDR3: CASSPGTGGVNEQFF. As DNA, the CDR3 is TGCGCCAGCAGCCCTGGGACAGGGGGCGTGAATGAGCAGTTCTTC.

Of note for this clonotype: This may be a read error, as it is one base from a much larger clone. The conserved closing phenylalanine or tryptophan is absent in this CDR3, likely reflecting a read error. This rearrangement joins TRBV24-1 to TRBJ2-5; D is undetermined. V was shortened by 9 bases and J by 0 bases, with 10 bases between the two germline ends. This CDR3 is 13 amino acids long. Germline values: CDR1 KGHDR, CDR2 SFDVKD. The CDR3 here is CATGPSHQETQYS. The CDR3 bases are TGTGCCACCGGACCCTCTCACCAAGAGACCCAGTACTCC.

Ten or more counts support this clonotype. The V and J genes are TRBV5-1 and TRBJ2-3, with TRBD1 identical over 8 bases. V trimming: 2 bases; J trimming: 5 bases; junction bases outside the gene matches: 4. From germline, CDR1 is SGHRS and CDR2 YFSETQ. The CDR3 is 14 residues long. The CDR3 sequence is CASSFLDREDTQYF. CDR3 nucleotides: TGCGCCAGCAGCTTCCTGGACAGGGAAGATACGCAGTATTTT. Full variable domain (remainder filled in from reference TRBV5-1 and TRBJ2-3): KAGVTQTPRYLIKTRGQQVTLSCSPISGHRSVSWYQQTPGQGLQFLFEYFSETQRNKGNFPGRFSGRQFSNSRSEMNVSTLELGDSALYLCASSFLDREDTQYFGPGTRLTVL.

V and J are TRBV2 and TRBJ2-2; TRBD1 aligns across 12 bases. The CDR3 is made up of 16 amino acids. Germline assignment: CDR1 SNHLY and CDR2 FYNNEI. Trimming cost V 6 bases and J 6 bases; bases outside gene matches: 8. CDR3: CASSLGQGAIAGELFF. The CDR3 coding sequence is TGTGCCAGCAGCCTGGGACAGGGGGCGATTGCCGGGGAGCTGTTTTTT.

The gene calls are TRBV19 and TRBJ2-5; 10 nucleotides line up with TRBD1. The V gene end was trimmed by 7 bases and the J gene end by 5 bases; junction bases not matched to a gene: 7. Germline V lookup: CDR1 LNHDA, CDR2 SQIVND (reference sequence). This CDR3 contains 14 residues. CDR3 sequence (DNA): TGTGCCAGTACCGGTGGGACAGGGGCCGAGACCCAGTACTTC. Translating gives CASTGGTGAETQYF.

This clonotype was observed many times. The chain links TRBV6-2 or TRBV6-3 to TRBJ2-5, with 10 bases matching TRBD2. Germline CDR1 reads MNHEY; CDR2 reads SVGEGT. The V and J ends lost 5 bases and 4 bases, in that order; junction bases with no gene match: 4. The CDR3 covers 14 residues. CDR3 sequence (DNA): TGTGCCAGCAGTCCTAGCGGGAGAGGAGAGACCCAGTACTTC. Its protein product is CASSPSGRGETQYF.

This clonotype was found many times. The chain uses TRBV14 and TRBJ2-3; D perhaps matches TRBD1 (6 bases). The CDR3 consists of 16 residues. Trimming removed 5 bases from V and 0 bases from J, with 15 bases in between. The germline gives CDR1 SGHDN, CDR2 FVKESK. As DNA, the CDR3 is TGTGCCAGCAGCTCTATAGGGGGACCTAGCACAGATACGCAGTATTTT. Translation gives CASSSIGGPSTDTQYF.

The rearrangement uses TRBV7-2 and TRBJ2-1; TRBD1 is a possible D gene (6 bases). From germline, CDR1 is SGHTA and CDR2 FQGNSA. Trimming left V 5 bases short and J 8 bases short, with 13 bases between. The CDR3 has 13 amino acids. This CDR3 reads CASSHRAWYEQFF. CDR3 nucleotides: TGTGCCAGCAGCCACAGGGCGTGGTATGAGCAGTTCTTC. Combining the CDR3 with reference TRBV7-2 and TRBJ2-1 gives the whole variable domain GAGVSQSPSNKVTEKGKDVELRCDPISGHTALYWYRQSLGQGLEFLIYFQGNSAPDKSGLPSDRFSAERTGGSVSTLTIQRTQQEDSAVYLCASSHRAWYEQFFGPGTRLTVL.

This clonotype was seen many times. The chain has TRBV15 and TRBJ1-5, with 7 bases fitting TRBD1. This CDR3 is 15 amino acids long. Germline loops: CDR1 LNHNV, CDR2 YYDKDF (reference sequence). V lost 3 bases, J lost 5 bases, and 7 bases stayed unmatched. For the CDR3, the DNA is TGTGCCACCAGCAGTGTCGTAGGGGGCCATCAGCCCCAGCATTTT. Its protein is CATSSVVGGHQPQHF.

This clonotype occurred a few times. V gene TRBV25-1 combines with J gene TRBJ2-1, with TRBD2 matching over 11 bases. V lost 6 bases, J lost 12 bases, and 13 bases stayed unmatched. Per the germline V gene, CDR1 is MGHDK and CDR2 is SYGVNS. This CDR3 spans 15 amino acids. CDR3 sequence (DNA): TGTGCCAGCAGAGCACTAGCGGGAGATGAGGTTGGGCAGTTCTTC. It specifies CASRALAGDEVGQFF.

The chain employs TRBV5-6 and TRBJ2-7; D unresolved. Germline V lookup: CDR1 SGHDT, CDR2 YYEEEE. The CDR3 length is 13 residues. Trimming took 4 bases from V and 6 from J, leaving 14 bases between them. The DNA for the CDR3 is TGTGCCAGCAGCCCGGGTCCCACGGGCGAGCAGTACTTC. Translated: CASSPGPTGEQYF.

This clonotype was recorded many times. The V call is TRBV18, the J call TRBJ2-1, with D uncertain. The V gene's germline CDR1 is KGHSH and CDR2 LQKENI. The CDR3 totals 12 residues. V was cut by 3 bases and J by 6 bases, with 6 bases left in between. DNA for the CDR3: TGTGCCAGCTCACCGGCCCGCAATGAGCAGTTCTTC. Its protein is CASSPARNEQFF. The whole variable domain, remainder taken from reference TRBV18 and TRBJ2-1, is NAGVMQNPRHLVRRRGQEARLRCSPMKGHSHVYWYRQLPEEGLKFMVYLQKENIIDESGMPKERFSAEFPKEGPSILRIQQVVRGDSAAYFCASSPARNEQFFGPGTRLTVL.

The CDR3 is CASSLGAGRNTEAFF. In nucleotides, the CDR3 is TGTGCCAGCAGCTTAGGCGCAGGCCGGAACACTGAAGCTTTCTTT. The V gene is TRBV7-9, the J gene TRBJ1-1; D uncertain. Germline CDR1 is SEHNR and CDR2 is FQNEAQ (reference sequence). V dropped 1 base and J dropped 1 base, with 10 bases sitting between them. This CDR3 has 15 residues. The variable domain in full, with the rest retrieved from reference TRBV7-9 and TRBJ1-1, is DTGVSQNPRHKITKRGQNVTFRCDPISEHNRLYWYRQTLGQGPEFLTYFQNEAQLEKSRLLSDRFSAERPKGSFSTLEIQRTEQGDSAMYLCASSLGAGRNTEAFFGQGTRLTVV.

This clonotype was counted a few times. The V gene is TRBV10-3, the J gene TRBJ1-5; 8 bases fit TRBD1. The length of the CDR3 is 14 residues. Germline V gives CDR1 ENHRY, CDR2 SYGVKD. The trim removed 10 bases at V and 4 bases at J, leaving 9 bases unmatched. The CDR3 spells CATTGVLGNQPQHF. In nucleotides, the CDR3 is TGTGCCACGACAGGGGTTTTGGGGAATCAGCCCCAGCATTTT.

The chain is built from TRBV29-1 and TRBJ2-6; D unresolved. This CDR3 region has 16 residues. The V gene's germline CDR1 is SQVTM and CDR2 ANQGSEA. V was pared by 6 bases and J by 4 bases, with 19 bases between. The CDR3 coding sequence is TGCAGCGTGGTGGTGGTTAATCAACAGGGGGCCAACGTCCTGACTTTC. As protein: CSVVVVNQQGANVLTF.

This clonotype was counted at least ten times. The gene calls are TRBV7-6 and TRBJ2-1; 9 nucleotides agree with TRBD2. Looked up from germline, CDR1 is SGHVS and CDR2 is FNYEAQ. The CDR3 length is 14 residues. V dropped 1 base and J dropped 7; count of bases not matched to a gene: 2. CDR3 sequence (DNA): TGTGCCAGCAGCTTAGATAGCGGGGGTAATGAGCAGTTCTTC. As protein: CASSLDSGGNEQFF.

There are many counts of this clonotype. The CDR3 loop is CASSPGWAEAFF. In nucleotides, the CDR3 is TGCGCCAGCAGCCCGGGCTGGGCTGAAGCTTTCTTT. This rearrangement joins TRBV5-1 to TRBJ1-1; D is undetermined. Germline CDR1 reads SGHRS; CDR2 reads YFSETQ. V was trimmed by 4 bases and J by 6 bases, leaving 10 bases between them. CDR3 length: 12 residues.

This clonotype was seen more than once but under ten times. The rearrangement joins TRBV6-5 to TRBJ1-5; no firm D call. The germline V and J ends were trimmed by 2 bases and 0 bases, with 11 bases remaining between them. The length of the CDR3 is 16 residues. Germline V gene sequence: CDR1 MNHEY, CDR2 SVGAGI. CDR3 DNA sequence: TGTGCCAGCAGTTACCCAACGGACGGTAGCAATCAGCCCCAGCATTTT. Its protein is CASSYPTDGSNQPQHF.

V and J are TRBV3-1 and TRBJ2-5, with 9 bases lining up with TRBD2. The trim removed 5 bases at V and 0 bases at J, leaving 4 bases unmatched. The length of the CDR3 is 15 residues. The germline CDR1 and CDR2 sequences are LGHDT and YNNKEL (reference sequence). This CDR3 is CASSYPSGNQETQYF. The CDR3 bases are TGTGCCAGCAGCTATCCTAGCGGGAACCAAGAGACCCAGTACTTC.

This clonotype was seen ten or more times. This chain joins TRBV29-1 and TRBJ2-1; tentative D call: TRBD2 (7 bases). The CDR3 covers 11 residues. Germline CDR1 is SQVTM and CDR2 is ANQGSEA. V was pared by 5 bases and J by 9 bases, with 11 bases between. CDR3 region: CSVYREGEQFF. For the CDR3, the DNA is TGCAGCGTTTACAGGGAGGGTGAGCAGTTCTTC.

This clonotype was seen ten or more times. The chain links TRBV10-3 to TRBJ2-7; either TRBD1 or TRBD2 may fit D (5 bases each). The V gene lost 11 bases and the J gene lost 6 bases, with 23 bases spanning the gap. This CDR3 region has 14 residues. The V gene's germline CDR1 is ENHRY and CDR2 SYGVKD. The CDR3 coding sequence is TGTGCCTCCCGCCGGGACCCAGAGGTACTCGAGCAGTACTTC. Amino acid sequence: CASRRDPEVLEQYF.

As DNA, the CDR3 is TGTGCCAGCAGTCTCTCAGACCACTACGAGCAGTACTTC. Protein sequence: CASSLSDHYEQYF. The V and J genes are TRBV27 and TRBJ2-7; D unresolved. The germline CDR1 and CDR2 sequences are MNHEY and SMNVEV (reference sequence). The CDR3 runs 13 residues. Trimming pared 5 bases from V and 3 bases from J, leaving 11 bases between.

The CDR3 coding sequence is TGTGCCAGTAGTATATTCCGGCAGGGAGGCTATGGCTACACCTTC. This gives the protein CASSIFRQGGYGYTF. The chain carries TRBV19 and TRBJ1-2; possible D gene TRBD1, 5 bases. Trimming left V 2 bases short and J 4 bases short, with 14 bases between. The CDR3 runs 15 residues. Germline V gene sequence: CDR1 LNHDA, CDR2 SQIVND (reference sequence). The complete variable domain, with remaining parts taken from reference TRBV19 and TRBJ1-2, reads DGGITQSPKYLFRKEGQNVTLSCEQNLNHDAMYWYRQDPGQGLRLIYYSQIVNDFQKGDIAEGYSVSREKKESFPLTVTSAQKNPTAFYLCASSIFRQGGYGYTFGSGTRLTVV.